This T cell receptor (beta chain) was sequenced for a study of T cell responses to AZD1222 COVID-19 vaccine. Sequenced by immunoSEQ multiplex PCR; TCRdb stores in-frame clones only, minus some. The sample yields approximately 73,000 clones, 82% seen once. CDR1 and CDR2 (germline): GTSNPN, SVGIG (reference sequence). This CDR3 is 12 amino acids long. Sequenced here: peripheral blood, sampled on day 0 of AZD1222 vaccination. This receptor was taken from an adult in good health. The chain joins TRBV30 to TRBJ2-7; 8 nucleotides agree with TRBD2. The CDR3 is CAATPGGAEQYF. CDR3 nucleotides: TGTGCTGCCACCCCCGGGGGGGCCGAGCAGTACTTC.